Following are 14 T cell receptor beta chains from one sample sequenced in a study of T cell responses to AZD1222 COVID-19 vaccine. Repertoires were generated with immunoSEQ multiplex PCR, while TCRdb's copy carries only in-frame clones and drops some. The sample holds about 150,000 clones; around nine tenths are singletons and the top ten take more than 1.5%. This specimen consisted of peripheral blood, obtained on day 0 of AZD1222 vaccination. These receptors all stem from an adult in good health.

The CDR3 spells CASRGIQGLGNTIYF. The CDR3 nucleotides are TGTGCCAGCAGGGGAATTCAGGGATTAGGAAACACCATATATTTT. The V and J genes are TRBV6-5 and TRBJ1-3; D is possibly TRBD1 (5 bases). The V gene's germline CDR1 is MNHEY and CDR2 SVGAGI. The V end lost 6 bases, the J end lost 4 bases, and 16 bases lay between the germline ends. The CDR3 consists of 15 residues.

In its sample, this clone was seen a few times. This chain joins TRBV18 and TRBJ1-1, with no clear D. The CDR3 sequence is 11 residues long. Germline V CDR1 and CDR2: KGHSH, LQKENI. V gave up 2 bases and J gave up 6 bases, with 4 bases separating them. The CDR3 nucleotides are TGTGCCAGCTCACCAGGGGCTGAAGCTTTCTTT. Translating gives CASSPGAEAFF.

The gene calls are TRBV9 and TRBJ2-7; TRBD2 agrees at 11 bases. Germline CDR1 reads SGDLS; CDR2 reads YYNGEE. With 3 bases clipped from V and 5 bases from J, the junction kept 4 bases outside the gene matches. The CDR3 sequence is 14 residues long. CDR3 region: CASSGSGRDHEQYF. As DNA, the CDR3 is TGTGCCAGCAGCGGTAGCGGGAGGGACCACGAGCAGTACTTC. The full variable domain, its missing parts supplied by reference TRBV9 and TRBJ2-7, is DSGVTQTPKHLITATGQRVTLRCSPRSGDLSVYWYQQSLDQGLQFLIQYYNGEERAKGNILERFSAQQFPDLHSELNLSSLELGDSALYFCASSGSGRDHEQYFGPGTRLTVT.

The chain couples TRBV27 to TRBJ2-3; D unclear. The germline V and J ends were trimmed by 5 bases and 3 bases, with 12 bases remaining between them. The CDR3 contains 14 residues. The germline CDR1 and CDR2 sequences are MNHEY and SMNVEV (reference sequence). The CDR3 DNA follows: TGTGCCAGCAGTCCCGATGGACGGACAGATACGCAGTATTTT. As protein: CASSPDGRTDTQYF.

This sequence joins TRBV10-1 and TRBJ2-2; 7 positions agree with TRBD1. The germline V gene has CDR1 WNHNN and CDR2 SYGVQD (reference sequence). The CDR3 length is 16 residues. J lost 0 bases, V lost 2 bases, and 3 bases had no gene match. The CDR3 protein is CASSEVGTANTGELFF. CDR3 bases: TGCGCCAGCAGTGAGGTAGGGACAGCGAACACCGGGGAGCTGTTTTTT.

This clone was seen a single time. CDR3 protein: CASSKRDGLNTEAFF. CDR3 in DNA: TGTGCCAGCAGCAAGCGGGACGGACTGAACACTGAAGCTTTCTTT. This chain connects TRBV7-8 to TRBJ1-1; D is perhaps TRBD1 (5 bases). Germline V gene sequence: CDR1 SGHVS, CDR2 FQNEAQ. Trimming cost V 5 bases and J 0 bases, with 13 bases left between them. CDR3 length: 15 residues.

J is TRBJ1-3 and V is TRBV7-2; no definite D call. V dropped 5 bases and J dropped 4 bases, with 9 bases sitting between them. The CDR3 extends over 13 amino acids. Looked up from germline, CDR1 is SGHTA and CDR2 is FQGNSA. This CDR3 reads CASSLGLGNTIYF. CDR3 nucleotides: TGTGCCAGCAGCCTAGGTTTGGGAAACACCATATATTTT.

The chain uses TRBV7-9 and TRBJ2-7; 13 positions match TRBD2. V lost 5 bases to trimming and J lost 6 bases; unmatched junction nucleotides: 7. CDR1 and CDR2 from the germline V gene are SEHNR and FQNEAQ (reference sequence). The CDR3 loop spans 15 amino acids. For the CDR3, the DNA is TGTGCCAGCAGCCTCGGACTAGCGGGAGTCGGCGAGCAGTACTTC. This gives the protein CASSLGLAGVGEQYF.

The gene calls are TRBV5-6 and TRBJ2-7; TRBD2 agrees at 14 bases. Trimming took 2 bases from V and 5 from J; bases not matched to a gene: 15. This CDR3 is built from 19 residues. Germline CDR1 and CDR2: SGHDT and YYEEEE. The CDR3 DNA is TGTGCCAGCAGCTTCAATCCCGGGACTAGCGGGAGCCCCATCCACGAGCAGTACTTC. It encodes CASSFNPGTSGSPIHEQYF.

This clone is a singleton in its sample. The V call is TRBV7-9, the J call TRBJ2-1; 8 bases align to TRBD1. Germline-derived CDR1 and CDR2 are SEHNR and FQNEAQ (reference sequence). The CDR3 runs 17 residues. With 2 bases clipped from V and 8 bases from J, the junction kept 14 bases outside the gene matches. The CDR3 DNA follows: TGTGCCAGCAGCTTATACCACCGACAGGGGCACCCCGATGAGCAGTTCTTC. As protein: CASSLYHRQGHPDEQFF.

V gene TRBV12-5 combines with J gene TRBJ2-7; possibly TRBD1 for D (6 bases). V lost 5 bases and J lost 5, with 10 bases in between. The CDR3 extends over 12 amino acids. Germline lookup yields CDR1 LGHNT and CDR2 FRNRAP. The CDR3 nucleotides read TGTGCTAGTGGTAAGGACAGAAACGAGCAGTACTTC. It encodes CASGKDRNEQYF.

This chain connects TRBV5-1 to TRBJ2-7; weak D call: TRBD1 (6 bases). The germline gives CDR1 SGHRS, CDR2 YFSETQ. V was pared by 0 bases and J by 1 base, with 11 bases between. This CDR3 spans 15 amino acids. CDR3 DNA sequence: TGCGCCAGCAGCTTGGAAACAGGGCCATCCTACGAGCAGTACTTC. It codes for CASSLETGPSYEQYF. Supplemented by reference TRBV5-1 and TRBJ2-7, the full variable domain reads KAGVTQTPRYLIKTRGQQVTLSCSPISGHRSVSWYQQTPGQGLQFLFEYFSETQRNKGNFPGRFSGRQFSNSRSEMNVSTLELGDSALYLCASSLETGPSYEQYFGPGTRLTVT.

This clone was seen more than once but under ten times. V usage is TRBV5-5 and J usage is TRBJ1-1; D gene uncertain. The CDR3 has 14 residues. Germline V gives CDR1 SGHKS, CDR2 YYEKEE (reference sequence). Trimming stripped 2 bases from V and 3 bases from J, with 11 bases between. CDR3 nucleotide sequence: TGTGCCAGCAGCTTTACAGCACTCTACACTGAAGCTTTCTTT. Its protein product is CASSFTALYTEAFF.

There are a few counts of this clone. The chain has TRBV2 and TRBJ1-1; D is unclear. Trimming took 10 bases from V and 0 from J, leaving 15 bases between them. Per germline, CDR1 SNHLY and CDR2 FYNNEI. The CDR3 is 14 residues long. The CDR3 reads CATLFDTLNTEAFF. The CDR3, as DNA: TGTGCCACCCTTTTTGACACCTTGAACACTGAAGCTTTCTTT.